This TCR beta chain came from a study of CD8+ T cells in alopecia areata. Turning to the study itself: Tofacitinib continued for 6 to 18 months and was then withheld for 6 months. Severity scoring for treated patients was based on the percentage of affected scalp area.

After isolation, RNA underwent reverse transcription to generate cDNA as the sequencing template. Libraries were prepared by immunoSEQ multiplex PCR; TCRdb keeps only in-frame clonotypes and omits some of them. Here the sample spans 200,000 to 250,000 clones, around 57% being singletons. This clone was seen a handful of times. What it binds is unknown. The sample's treatment: oral pan-JAK inhibitor, 5-10 mg twice daily. Study-level points and caveats: Numerous expanded lesional clones remained in scalp and blood during tofacitinib. The study found higher clonality in lesional than normal scalp, especially in alopecia totalis/universalis.

Germline V gene data show CDR1 as SGHTA and CDR2 as FQGNSA. This CDR3 has 16 residues. V lost 5 bases to trimming and J lost 7 bases; unmatched junction nucleotides: 5. The specimen comprised CD4+ T cells sorted from blood, sampled at week 4, from a patient treated with tofacitinib. The sequence derives from a human donor with alopecia areata. This sequence joins TRBV7-2 and TRBJ2-1; 16 bases are a match to TRBD2. CDR3 amino acids: CASSPRGLAGGNEQFF. CDR3 bases: TGTGCCAGCAGCCCCCGGGGACTAGCGGGGGGGAATGAGCAGTTCTTC.